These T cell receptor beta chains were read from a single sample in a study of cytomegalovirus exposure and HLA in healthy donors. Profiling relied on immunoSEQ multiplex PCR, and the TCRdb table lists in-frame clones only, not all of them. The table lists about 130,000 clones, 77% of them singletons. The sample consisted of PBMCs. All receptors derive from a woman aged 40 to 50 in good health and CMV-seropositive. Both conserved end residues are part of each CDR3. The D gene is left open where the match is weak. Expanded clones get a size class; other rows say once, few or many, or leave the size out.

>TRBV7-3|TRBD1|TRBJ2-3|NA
TGTGCCAGCAGCTTATACGGGACAGGGGGCTGGGATACGCAGTATTTT
CASSLYGTGGWDTQYF
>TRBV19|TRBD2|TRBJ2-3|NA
TGTGCCTCCTCAACTAGCGGGAGGGCCCGACCAGATACGCAGTATTTT
CASSTSGRARPDTQYF
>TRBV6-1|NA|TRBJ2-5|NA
TGTGCCAGCAGGCCCCAGGGGGGGACCCAGTACTTC
CASRPQGGTQYF
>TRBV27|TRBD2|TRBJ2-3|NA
TGTGCCAGCAGTCCAAGGACTAGCGGGACTTACACAGATACGCAGTATTTT
CASSPRTSGTYTDTQYF
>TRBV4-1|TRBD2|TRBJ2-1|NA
TGCGCCAGCAGCCAAGTTGGGGGGAGGGCCAATGAGCAGTTCTTC
CASSQVGGRANEQFF
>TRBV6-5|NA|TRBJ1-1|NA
TGTGCCAGCAGTTACGGGGCAGGCAATGAAGCTTTCTTT
CASSYGAGNEAFF
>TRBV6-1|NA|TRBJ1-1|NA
TGTGCCAGCAGTCCCCTAGGGAACACTGAAGCTTTCTTT
CASSPLGNTEAFF
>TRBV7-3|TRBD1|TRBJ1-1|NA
TGTGCCAGCAGCTTAGGGACAGGACCTGATTTCTTCTTT
CASSLGTGPDFFF
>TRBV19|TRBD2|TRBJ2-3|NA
TGTGCCAGTAGTCTCCAAGCCCCGGGACTAGCGGGCCGCACAGATACGCAGTATTTT
CASSLQAPGLAGRTDTQYF
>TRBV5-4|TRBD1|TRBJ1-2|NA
TGTGCCAGCAGCTTGAAAGGGACAGATGGCTACACCTTC
CASSLKGTDGYTF
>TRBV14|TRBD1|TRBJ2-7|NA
TGTGCCAGCAGCCCCCTCGGGACAGGGCACTACGAGCAGTACTTC
CASSPLGTGHYEQYF
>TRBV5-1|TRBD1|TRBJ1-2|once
TGCGCCAGCGGGGGACAGGGGGCTGTTAACTATGGCTACACCTTC
CASGGQGAVNYGYTF
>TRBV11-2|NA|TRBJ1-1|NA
TGTGCCAGCAGCTTACCAGTCTTCACTGAAGCTTTCTTT
CASSLPVFTEAFF
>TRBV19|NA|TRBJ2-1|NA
TGTGCCAGTAGTACGGTTGGCGGGACGCCCGGGGGTGAGCAGTTCTTC
CASSTVGGTPGGEQFF
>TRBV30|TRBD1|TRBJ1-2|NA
TGTGCCTGGAGTCCAACCTGGACAGGGAAGAAAAATGGCTACACCTTC
CAWSPTWTGKKNGYTF
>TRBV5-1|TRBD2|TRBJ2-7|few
TGCGCCAGCAGCCTAATGACTAGCGGGACGCCGGGAGAGCAGTACTTC
CASSLMTSGTPGEQYF
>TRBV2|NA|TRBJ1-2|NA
TGTGCCAGCGTGGTTGGCGGGTCTCCCCATGGCTACACCTTC
CASVVGGSPHGYTF
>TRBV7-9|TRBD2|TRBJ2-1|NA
TGTGCCAGCAGCACACTAGCGGGAGGGCTGGATGAGCAGTTCTTC
CASSTLAGGLDEQFF
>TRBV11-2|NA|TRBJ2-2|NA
TGTGCCAGCAGCTCCGGACTTACCGGGGAGCTGTTTTTT
CASSSGLTGELFF
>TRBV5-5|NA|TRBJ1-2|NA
TGTGCCAGCAGCTTGGCAGGGAACTATGGCTACACCTTC
CASSLAGNYGYTF
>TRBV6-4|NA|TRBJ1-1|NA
TGTGCCAGCACCCCCGGGGGGGTGAACACTGAAGCTTTCTTT
CASTPGGVNTEAFF
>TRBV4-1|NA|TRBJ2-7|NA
TGCGCCAGCAGCCAAGCCACAGGGTACCGCTACGAGCAGTACTTC
CASSQATGYRYEQYF
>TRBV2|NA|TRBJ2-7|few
TGTGCCAGCAGTGTACGCAGGGCCAGGGAGCAGTACTTC
CASSVRRAREQYF
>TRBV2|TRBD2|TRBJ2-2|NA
TGTGCCAGCAGTGAGGGGGGGAGGACCGGGGAGCTGTTTTTT
CASSEGGRTGELFF
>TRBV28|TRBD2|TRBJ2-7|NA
TGTGCCAGCAGTTTAGAGGCGGGAGTTTACGAGCAGTACTTC
CASSLEAGVYEQYF
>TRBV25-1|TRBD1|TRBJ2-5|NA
TGTGCCAGCAGTGTCCCAGGGGGCAGAGAGACCCAGTACTTC
CASSVPGGRETQYF
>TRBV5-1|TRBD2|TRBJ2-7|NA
TGCGCCAGCAGCTCGTCACTAGCGGCCCTCTCCTACGAGCAGTACTTC
CASSSSLAALSYEQYF
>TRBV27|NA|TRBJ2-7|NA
TGTGCCACTCTCGGACAGTTGAGTGAAGAGCAGTACTTC
CATLGQLSEEQYF
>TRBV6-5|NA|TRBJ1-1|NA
TGTGCCAGCAGTTACTCAGGGGGGGGCAAGACTGAAGCTTTCTTT
CASSYSGGGKTEAFF
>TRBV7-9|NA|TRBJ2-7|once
TGTGCCAGCAGCTTAGTTGGAGGGCACTACGAGCAGTACTTC
CASSLVGGHYEQYF
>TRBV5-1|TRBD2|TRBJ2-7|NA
TGCGCCAGCAGCGAGGGACTAGGGCCCTCCTACGAGCAGTACTTC
CASSEGLGPSYEQYF
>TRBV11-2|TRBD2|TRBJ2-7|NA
TGTGCCAGCAGCTTGCTAGCGGGAATTGACGAGCAGTACTTC
CASSLLAGIDEQYF
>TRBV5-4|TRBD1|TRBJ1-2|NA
TGTGCCAGCAGCTTAAAATCTGGCGGACAGGGCTATGGCTACACCTTC
CASSLKSGGQGYGYTF
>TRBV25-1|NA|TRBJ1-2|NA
TGTGCCAGTCGGCGGGGGGCTAACTATGGCTACACCTTC
CASRRGANYGYTF
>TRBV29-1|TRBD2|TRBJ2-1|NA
TGCAGCGTTGGCCAGCTAGCGGGAGGCCTTCCTAGCTCCTACAATGAGCAGTTCTTC
CSVGQLAGGLPSSYNEQFF
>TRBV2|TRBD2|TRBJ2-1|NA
TGTGCCAGCGCCCGTGGGAGGGCCTCTTTGAGCGATGAGCAGTTCTTC
CASARGRASLSDEQFF
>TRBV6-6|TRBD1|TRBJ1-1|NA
TGTGCCAGCCAAGGACAGGTCGAAGCTTTCTTT
CASQGQVEAFF
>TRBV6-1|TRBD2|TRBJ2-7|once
TGTGCCACCTTAGCGGGAGCCTACGAGCAGTACTTC
CATLAGAYEQYF
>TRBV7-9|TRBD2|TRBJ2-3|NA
TGTGCCAGCAGCTTAGCGGGACTAGACGGAGATACGCAGTATTTT
CASSLAGLDGDTQYF
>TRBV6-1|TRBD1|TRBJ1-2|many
TGTGCCAGCAGTGAACGCGCAGGGGGGACGGATGGCTACACCTTC
CASSERAGGTDGYTF
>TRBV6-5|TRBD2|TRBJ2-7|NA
TGTGCCAGCAGTTACAGTAGCGGGAGGAACTACGAGCAGTACTTC
CASSYSSGRNYEQYF
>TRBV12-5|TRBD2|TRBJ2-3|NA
TGTGCTAGTGGTTTGGTAATAGGGTCTCGACTAGCGGGAGATACGCAGTATTTT
CASGLVIGSRLAGDTQYF
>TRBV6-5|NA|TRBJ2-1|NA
TGTGCCAGCAGGCCTGTCTTGGACTTCAATGAGCAGTTCTTC
CASRPVLDFNEQFF
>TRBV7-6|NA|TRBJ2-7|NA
TGTGCCAGCAGCTTAGATTGGGGTGGGAGCTACGAGCAGTACTTC
CASSLDWGGSYEQYF
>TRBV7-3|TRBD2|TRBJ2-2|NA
TGTGCCAGCAGCCCACAAACTAGCGGGGGGGCATTGTTTTTT
CASSPQTSGGALFF
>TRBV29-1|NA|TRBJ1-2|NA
TGCAGCGTTGGCTGGGGGGACTATGGCTACACCTTC
CSVGWGDYGYTF
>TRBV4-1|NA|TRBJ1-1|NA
TGCGCCGGCAGCCAGGATGTGACTGGTACCCCCGCTTTCTTT
CAGSQDVTGTPAFF
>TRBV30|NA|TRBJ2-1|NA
TGTGCCTTAGGGGGATTTGAGCAGTTCTTC
CALGGFEQFF
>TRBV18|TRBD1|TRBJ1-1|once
TGTGCCAGCTCTACGACCGGGACAGGGGGCACTGAAGCTTTCTTT
CASSTTGTGGTEAFF
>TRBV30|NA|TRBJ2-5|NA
TGTGCCTGGAGGTTACAAGAGACCCAGTACTTC
CAWRLQETQYF
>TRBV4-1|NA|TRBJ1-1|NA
TGCGCCAGCAGCCAAGACCCCCAGGGGAGCACTGAAGCTTTCTTT
CASSQDPQGSTEAFF
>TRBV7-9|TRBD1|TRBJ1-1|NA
TGTGCCAGCAGCTTGGGGGGACAGGGAGACACTGAAGCTTTCTTT
CASSLGGQGDTEAFF
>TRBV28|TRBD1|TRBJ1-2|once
TGTGCGACGACAGGGGAGGATGGCTACACCTTC
CATTGEDGYTF
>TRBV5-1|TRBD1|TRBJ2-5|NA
TGCGCCAGCAGCTCCACAATGACAGGGTTGGGGCGAGAGACCCAGTACTTC
CASSSTMTGLGRETQYF
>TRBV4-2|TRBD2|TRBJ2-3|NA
TGTGCCAGCAGCCAGTCAGTGGGCGGGAGGGTAGTCGCAGATACGCAGTATTTT
CASSQSVGGRVVADTQYF
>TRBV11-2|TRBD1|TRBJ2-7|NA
TGTGCCAGCAGCTCCCCCCTGGGACAGAGCTACGAGCAGTACTTC
CASSSPLGQSYEQYF
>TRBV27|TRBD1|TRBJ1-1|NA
TGTGCCAGCAGTTTAGGGGGACAGACTGAAGCTTTCTTT
CASSLGGQTEAFF
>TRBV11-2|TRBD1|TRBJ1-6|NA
TGTGCCAGCAGCTGGGACAGGGTCTATTCACCCCTCCACTTT
CASSWDRVYSPLHF
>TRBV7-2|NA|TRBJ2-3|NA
TGTGCCAGCTCACTGGGCACAGATACGCAGTATTTT
CASSLGTDTQYF
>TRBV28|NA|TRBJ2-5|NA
TGTGCCAGCAGCCGAGACAGCCCCCAGGAGACCCAGTACTTC
CASSRDSPQETQYF